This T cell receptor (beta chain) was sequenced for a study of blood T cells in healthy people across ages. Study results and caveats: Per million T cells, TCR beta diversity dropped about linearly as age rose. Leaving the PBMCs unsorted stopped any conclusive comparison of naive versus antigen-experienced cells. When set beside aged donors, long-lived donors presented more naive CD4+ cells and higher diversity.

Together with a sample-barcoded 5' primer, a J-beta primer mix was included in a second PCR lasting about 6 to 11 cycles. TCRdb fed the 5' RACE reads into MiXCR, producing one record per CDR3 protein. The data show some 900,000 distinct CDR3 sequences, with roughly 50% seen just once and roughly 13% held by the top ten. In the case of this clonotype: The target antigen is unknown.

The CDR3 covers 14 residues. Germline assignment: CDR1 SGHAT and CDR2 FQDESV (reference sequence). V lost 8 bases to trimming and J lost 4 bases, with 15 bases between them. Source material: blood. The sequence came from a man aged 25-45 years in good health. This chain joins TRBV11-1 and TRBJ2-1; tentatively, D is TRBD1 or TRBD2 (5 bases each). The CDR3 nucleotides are TGTGCCAGCTGTCGGGACCGAGGGTACAATGAGCAGTTCTTC. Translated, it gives CASCRDRGYNEQFF. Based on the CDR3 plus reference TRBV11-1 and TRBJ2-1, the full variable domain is EAEVAQSPRYKITEKSQAVAFWCDPISGHATLYWYRQILGQGPELLVQFQDESVVDDSQLPKDRFSAERLKGVDSTLKIQPAELGDSAMYLCASCRDRGYNEQFFGPGTRLTVL.